This TCR beta chain was profiled in a study of human T cells and chemical hapten exposure. The library attached unique molecular identifiers to individual cDNA molecules. TCRdb re-called the RACE reads through MiXCR, storing one row per CDR3 protein. The repertoire holds some 90,000 distinct CDR3 sequences, with roughly 11% as singletons. Germline assignment: CDR1 DFQATT and CDR2 SNEGSKA (reference sequence). The germline V and J ends were trimmed by 2 bases and 4 bases, with 9 bases remaining between them. The CDR3 is made up of 12 amino acids. Ten or more counts support this clonotype. Time point given: patch test 3, about 24 weeks after DPC sensitization. Treatment given: therapeutic diphenylcyclopropenone sensitization with weekly scalp DPC. Non-pregnant alopecia patients aged 18 to 70, suitable for DPC therapy.

V usage is TRBV20-1 and J usage is TRBJ2-7; tentative D call: TRBD1 (5 bases). The receptor comes from a woman younger than 45 with alopecia areata. Some clones in this sample may be carry-over from other donors' samples. The specimen comprised whole blood, sampled in connection with sensitization to the hapten diphenylcyclopropenone (DPC). The CDR3 DNA follows: TGCAGTGCTAGACAGGGATCTTACGAGCAGTACTTC. It yields the protein CSARQGSYEQYF.